This TCR beta chain was profiled in a study of a mutant IDH1 vaccine in newly diagnosed glioma. The protocol was immunoSEQ multiplex PCR, while the TCRdb copy is restricted to in-frame clones and leaves out a portion. Counted here are 35,000 to 45,000 clones, 65% to 85% occurring once; the ten biggest clones make up 7.5% to 10%. About this clone: Antigen specificity is unknown.

Time point in this sample: week 47, end of study. Each dose delivered 300 ug of mutant IDH1 20-mer peptide subcutaneously with imiquimod. Germline V CDR1 and CDR2: SQVTM, ANQGSEA. CDR3 length: 12 residues. V lost 3 bases and J 9 bases, leaving 13 bases between the germline ends. Study observations and caveats: Apparently, pseudoprogression bore no relation to changes among the top peripheral T cell clonotypes.

Source: PBMCs, taken from a glioma patient whose treatment included an IDH1 peptide vaccine. The clonotype originates from a man aged 35 to 55 with glioma. V is TRBV29-1 and J is TRBJ2-3; D gene unclear. Written as DNA, the CDR3 is TGCAGCGTTGAGCCGAGAAGTGGGACGCAGTATTTT. It specifies CSVEPRSGTQYF.